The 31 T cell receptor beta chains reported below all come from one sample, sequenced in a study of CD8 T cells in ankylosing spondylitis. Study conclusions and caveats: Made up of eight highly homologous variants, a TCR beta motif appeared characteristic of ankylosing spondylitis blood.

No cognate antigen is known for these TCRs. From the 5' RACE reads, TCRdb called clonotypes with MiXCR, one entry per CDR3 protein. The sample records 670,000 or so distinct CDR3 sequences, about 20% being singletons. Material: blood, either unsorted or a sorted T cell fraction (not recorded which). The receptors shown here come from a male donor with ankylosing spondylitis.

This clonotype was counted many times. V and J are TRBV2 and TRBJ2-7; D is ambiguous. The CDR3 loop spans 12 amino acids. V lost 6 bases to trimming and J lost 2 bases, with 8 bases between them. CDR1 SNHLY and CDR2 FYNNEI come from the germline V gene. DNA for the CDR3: TGTGCCAGCAGCGATGAGCCCTACGAGCAGTACTTC. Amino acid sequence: CASSDEPYEQYF. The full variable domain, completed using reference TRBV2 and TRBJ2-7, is EPEVTQTPSHQVTQMGQEVILRCVPISNHLYFYWYRQILGQKVEFLVSFYNNEISEKSEIFDDQFSVERPDGSNFTLKIRSTKLEDSAMYFCASSDEPYEQYFGPGTRLTVT.

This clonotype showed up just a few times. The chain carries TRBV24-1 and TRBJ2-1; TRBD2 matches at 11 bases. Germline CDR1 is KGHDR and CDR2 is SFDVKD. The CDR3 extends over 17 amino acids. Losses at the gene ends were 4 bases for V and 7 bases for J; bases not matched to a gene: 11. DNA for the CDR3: TGTGCCACCAGTGAACAGGGTACTAGCGGGAGTCGTAATGAGCAGTTCTTC. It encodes CATSEQGTSGSRNEQFF.

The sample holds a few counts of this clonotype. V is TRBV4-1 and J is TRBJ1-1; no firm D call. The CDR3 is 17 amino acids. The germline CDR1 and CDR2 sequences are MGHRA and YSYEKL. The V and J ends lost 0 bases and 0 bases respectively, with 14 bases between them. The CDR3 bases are TGCGCCAGCAGCCAAGACCCTCGGGAGGCGATGAACACTGAAGCTTTCTTT. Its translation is CASSQDPREAMNTEAFF.

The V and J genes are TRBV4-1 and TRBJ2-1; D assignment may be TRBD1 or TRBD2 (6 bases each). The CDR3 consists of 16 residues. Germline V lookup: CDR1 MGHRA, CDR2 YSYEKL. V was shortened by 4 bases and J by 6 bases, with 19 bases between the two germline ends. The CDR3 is CASSRYPGEVGNEQFF. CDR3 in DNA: TGCGCCAGCAGCCGGTACCCAGGGGAGGTTGGCAATGAGCAGTTCTTC.

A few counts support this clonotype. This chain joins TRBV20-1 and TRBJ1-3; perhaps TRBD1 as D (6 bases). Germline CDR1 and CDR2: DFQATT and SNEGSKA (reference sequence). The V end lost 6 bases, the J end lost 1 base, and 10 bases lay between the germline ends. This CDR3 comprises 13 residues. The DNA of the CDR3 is TGCAGTGCGCCGGACAGTTCTGGAAACACCATATATTTT. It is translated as CSAPDSSGNTIYF.

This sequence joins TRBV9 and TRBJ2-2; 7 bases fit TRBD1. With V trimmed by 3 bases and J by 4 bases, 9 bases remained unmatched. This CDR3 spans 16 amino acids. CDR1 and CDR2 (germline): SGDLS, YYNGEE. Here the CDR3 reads CASSDIQGLGTGELFF. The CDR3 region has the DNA TGTGCCAGCAGCGACATACAGGGGTTGGGCACCGGGGAGCTGTTTTTT.

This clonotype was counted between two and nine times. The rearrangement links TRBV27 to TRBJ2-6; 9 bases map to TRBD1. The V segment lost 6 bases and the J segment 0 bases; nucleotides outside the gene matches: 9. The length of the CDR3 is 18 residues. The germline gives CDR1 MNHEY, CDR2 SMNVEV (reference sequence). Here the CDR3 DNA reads TGTGCCAGCAGACTCGGACAGGGGAGAAACTCTGGGGCCAACGTCCTGACTTTC. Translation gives CASRLGQGRNSGANVLTF.

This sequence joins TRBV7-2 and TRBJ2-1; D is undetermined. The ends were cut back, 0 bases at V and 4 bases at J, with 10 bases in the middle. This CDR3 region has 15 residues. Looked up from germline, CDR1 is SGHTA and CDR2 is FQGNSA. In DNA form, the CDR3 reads TGTGCCAGCAGCTTAGCAGGCCCCCTTTACAATGAGCAGTTCTTC. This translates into CASSLAGPLYNEQFF.

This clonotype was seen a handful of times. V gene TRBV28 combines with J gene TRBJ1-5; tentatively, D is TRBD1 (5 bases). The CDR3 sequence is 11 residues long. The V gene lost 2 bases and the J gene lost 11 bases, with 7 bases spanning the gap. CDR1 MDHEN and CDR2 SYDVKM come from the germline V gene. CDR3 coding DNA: TGTGCCAGCAGTTTACGGGGGACCCAGCATTTT. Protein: CASSLRGTQHF.

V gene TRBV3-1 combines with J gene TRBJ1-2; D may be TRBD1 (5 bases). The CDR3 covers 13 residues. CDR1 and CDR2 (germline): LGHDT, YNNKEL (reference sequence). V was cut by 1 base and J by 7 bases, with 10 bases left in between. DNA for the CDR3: TGTGCCAGCAGCCAAGGGGACGGGCTTGGCTACACCTTC. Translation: CASSQGDGLGYTF.

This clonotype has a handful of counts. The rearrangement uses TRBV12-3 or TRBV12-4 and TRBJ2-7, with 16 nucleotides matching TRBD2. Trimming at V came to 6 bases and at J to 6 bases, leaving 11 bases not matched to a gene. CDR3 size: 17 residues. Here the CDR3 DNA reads TGTGCCAGCAGAGGGGGGGGACTAGCGGGAGGGCCGGGCGAGCAGTACTTC. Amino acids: CASRGGGLAGGPGEQYF.

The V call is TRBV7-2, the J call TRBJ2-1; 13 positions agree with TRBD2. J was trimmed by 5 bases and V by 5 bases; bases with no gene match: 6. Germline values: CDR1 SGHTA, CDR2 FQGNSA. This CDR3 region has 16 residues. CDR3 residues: CASSPPGLAGNNEQFF. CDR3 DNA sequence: TGTGCCAGCAGCCCACCGGGACTAGCGGGAAACAATGAGCAGTTCTTC.

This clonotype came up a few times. In DNA, the CDR3 is TGTGCCAGCAGTTACTCGATCGGGCGGGGCGAGGATGAGCAGTTCTTC. As protein: CASSYSIGRGEDEQFF. The rearrangement links TRBV6-2 or TRBV6-3 to TRBJ2-1; possibly TRBD2 for D (6 bases). Trimming took 0 bases from V and 8 from J, leaving 17 bases between them. Germline values: CDR1 MNHEY, CDR2 SVGEGT. This CDR3 has 16 amino acids.

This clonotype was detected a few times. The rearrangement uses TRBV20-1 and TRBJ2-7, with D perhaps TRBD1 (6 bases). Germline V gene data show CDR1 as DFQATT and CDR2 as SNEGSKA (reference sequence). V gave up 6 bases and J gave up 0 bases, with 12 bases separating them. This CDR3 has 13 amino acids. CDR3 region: CSAQGTSSYEQYF. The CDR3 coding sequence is TGCAGTGCCCAGGGGACCAGCTCCTACGAGCAGTACTTC.

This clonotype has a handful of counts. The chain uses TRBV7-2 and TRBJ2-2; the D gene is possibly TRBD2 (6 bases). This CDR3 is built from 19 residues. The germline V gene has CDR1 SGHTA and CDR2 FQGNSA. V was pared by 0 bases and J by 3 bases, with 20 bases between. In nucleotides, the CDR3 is TGTGCCAGCAGCTTAGCGGGACTCCTGAGGGATCCCTACACCGGGGAGCTGTTTTTT. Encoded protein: CASSLAGLLRDPYTGELFF.

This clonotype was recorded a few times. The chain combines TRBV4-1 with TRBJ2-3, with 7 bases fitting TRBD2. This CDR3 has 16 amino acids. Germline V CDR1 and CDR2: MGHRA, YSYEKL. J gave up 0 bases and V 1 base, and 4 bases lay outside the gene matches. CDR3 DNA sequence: TGCGCCAGCAGCCAAGCGGGGGGACCTAGCACAGATACGCAGTATTTT. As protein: CASSQAGGPSTDTQYF.

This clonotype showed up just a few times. CDR3 DNA: TGTGCCAGCAGCTTGGGACAGGGGGAGACATACAATCAGCCCCAGCATTTT. Residues: CASSLGQGETYNQPQHF. The chain employs TRBV5-8 and TRBJ1-5; 9 nucleotides match TRBD1. V shed 0 bases and J 3 bases; nucleotides not matched to a gene: 7. The length of the CDR3 is 17 residues. Germline V gene lookup returns CDR1 SGHTS and CDR2 YDEGEE.

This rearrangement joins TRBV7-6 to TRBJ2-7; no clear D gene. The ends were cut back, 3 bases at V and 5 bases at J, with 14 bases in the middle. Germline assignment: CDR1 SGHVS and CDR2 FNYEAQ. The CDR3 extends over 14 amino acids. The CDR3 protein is CASSFRGSLDEQYF. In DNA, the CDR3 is TGTGCCAGCAGCTTTCGCGGCTCCCTTGACGAGCAGTACTTC.

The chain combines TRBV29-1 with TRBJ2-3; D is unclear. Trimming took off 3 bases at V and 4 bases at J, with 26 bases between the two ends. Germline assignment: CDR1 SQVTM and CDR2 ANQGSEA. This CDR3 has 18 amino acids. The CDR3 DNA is TGCAGCGTTGACGGTGGAAGCGTGGACCGCCCGGAGCCAGATACGCAGTATTTT. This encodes CSVDGGSVDRPEPDTQYF.

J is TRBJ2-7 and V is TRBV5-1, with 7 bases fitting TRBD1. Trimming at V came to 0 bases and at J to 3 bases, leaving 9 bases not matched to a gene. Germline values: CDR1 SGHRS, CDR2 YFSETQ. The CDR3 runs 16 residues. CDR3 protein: CASSLVGDSFIYEQYF. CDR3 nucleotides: TGCGCCAGCAGCTTGGTCGGGGACAGCTTTATCTACGAGCAGTACTTC.

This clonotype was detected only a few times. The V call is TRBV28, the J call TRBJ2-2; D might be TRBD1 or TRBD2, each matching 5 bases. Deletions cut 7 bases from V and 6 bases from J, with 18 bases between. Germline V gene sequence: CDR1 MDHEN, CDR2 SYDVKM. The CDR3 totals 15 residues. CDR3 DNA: TGTGCCAGCACCACACTGGCAGGGACCGCCGGGGAGCTGTTTTTT. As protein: CASTTLAGTAGELFF. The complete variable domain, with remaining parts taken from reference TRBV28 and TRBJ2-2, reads DVKVTQSSRYLVKRTGEKVFLECVQDMDHENMFWYRQDPGLGLRLIYFSYDVKMKEKGDIPEGYSVSREKKERFSLILESASTNQTSMYLCASTTLAGTAGELFFGEGSRLTVL.

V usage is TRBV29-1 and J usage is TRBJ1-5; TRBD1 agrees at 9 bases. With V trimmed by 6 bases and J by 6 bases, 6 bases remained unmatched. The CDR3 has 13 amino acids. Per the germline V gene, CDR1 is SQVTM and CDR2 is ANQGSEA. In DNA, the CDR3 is TGCAGCGTCGGGACAGGGCCAAGTCAGCCCCAGCATTTT. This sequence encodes CSVGTGPSQPQHF.

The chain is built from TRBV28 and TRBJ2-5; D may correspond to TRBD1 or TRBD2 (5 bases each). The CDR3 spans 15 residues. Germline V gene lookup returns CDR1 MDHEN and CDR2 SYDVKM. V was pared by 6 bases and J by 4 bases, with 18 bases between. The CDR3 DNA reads TGTGCCAGCAGCCCCCCGTCCGGGACCCTAGAGACCCAGTACTTC. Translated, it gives CASSPPSGTLETQYF.

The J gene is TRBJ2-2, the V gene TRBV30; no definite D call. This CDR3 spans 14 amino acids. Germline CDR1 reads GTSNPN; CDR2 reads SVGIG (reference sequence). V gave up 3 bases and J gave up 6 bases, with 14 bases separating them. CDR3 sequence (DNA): TGTGCCTGGAGGAAGGGAACATTTGCCGGGGAGCTGTTTTTT. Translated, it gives CAWRKGTFAGELFF.

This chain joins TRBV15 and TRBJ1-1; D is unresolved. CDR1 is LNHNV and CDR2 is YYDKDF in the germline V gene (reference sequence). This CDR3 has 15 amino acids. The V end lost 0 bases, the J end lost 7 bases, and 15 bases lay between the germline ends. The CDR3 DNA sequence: TGTGCCACCAGCAGAGATCCCGGAGGAGATAGTGAAGCTTTCTTT. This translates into CATSRDPGGDSEAFF.

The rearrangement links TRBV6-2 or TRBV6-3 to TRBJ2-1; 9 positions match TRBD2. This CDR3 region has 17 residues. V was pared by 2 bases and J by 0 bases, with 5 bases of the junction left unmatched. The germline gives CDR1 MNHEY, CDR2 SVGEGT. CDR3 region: CASSYEAGGFSYNEQFF. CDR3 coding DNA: TGTGCCAGCAGTTACGAGGCGGGAGGGTTCTCCTACAATGAGCAGTTCTTC.

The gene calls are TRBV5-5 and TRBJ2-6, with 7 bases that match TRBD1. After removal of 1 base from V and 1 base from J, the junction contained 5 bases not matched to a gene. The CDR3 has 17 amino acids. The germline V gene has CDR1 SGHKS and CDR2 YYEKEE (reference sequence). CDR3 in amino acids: CASSLLQGRSGANVLTF. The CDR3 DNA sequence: TGTGCCAGCAGCTTGCTACAGGGGCGTTCTGGGGCCAACGTCCTGACTTTC.

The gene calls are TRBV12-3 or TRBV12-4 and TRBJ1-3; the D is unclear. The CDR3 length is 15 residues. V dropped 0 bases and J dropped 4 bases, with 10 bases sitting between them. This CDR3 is CASSLASRQGNTIYF. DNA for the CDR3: TGTGCCAGCAGTTTAGCATCCAGACAAGGAAACACCATATATTTT.

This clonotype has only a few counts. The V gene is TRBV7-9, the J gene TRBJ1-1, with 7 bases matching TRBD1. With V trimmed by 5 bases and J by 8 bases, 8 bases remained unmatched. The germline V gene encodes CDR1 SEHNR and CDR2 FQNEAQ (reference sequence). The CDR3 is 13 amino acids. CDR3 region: CASSGNRGLEAFF. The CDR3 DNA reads TGTGCCAGCAGCGGTAACAGGGGACTAGAAGCTTTCTTT.

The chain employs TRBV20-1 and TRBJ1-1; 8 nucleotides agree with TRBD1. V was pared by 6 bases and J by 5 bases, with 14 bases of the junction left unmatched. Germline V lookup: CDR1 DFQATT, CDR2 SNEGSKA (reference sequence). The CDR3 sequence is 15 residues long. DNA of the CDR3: TGCAGTGCCAACGACGACAGGGGAGGTTCGACTGAAGCTTTCTTT. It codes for CSANDDRGGSTEAFF.

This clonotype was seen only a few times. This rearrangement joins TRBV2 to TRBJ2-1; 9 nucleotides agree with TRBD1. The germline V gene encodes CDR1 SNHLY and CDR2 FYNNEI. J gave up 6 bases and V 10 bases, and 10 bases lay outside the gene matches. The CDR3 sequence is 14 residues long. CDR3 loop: CATLPGQGFNEQFF. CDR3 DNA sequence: TGTGCCACCCTACCGGGACAGGGCTTCAATGAGCAGTTCTTC. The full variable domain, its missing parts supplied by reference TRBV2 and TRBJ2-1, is EPEVTQTPSHQVTQMGQEVILRCVPISNHLYFYWYRQILGQKVEFLVSFYNNEISEKSEIFDDQFSVERPDGSNFTLKIRSTKLEDSAMYFCATLPGQGFNEQFFGPGTRLTVL.